This TCR beta chain was observed in a study of T cells in Graves' hyperthyroidism and ophthalmopathy. Study in general: Any treatment followed the collection of peripheral blood at initial diagnosis. General observations from the study: Ophthalmopathy, as predicted by the model, came a median roughly 6.5 months after the prediction. Ophthalmopathy could be told apart from stable hyperthyroidism with a 13 V-J model.

The V segment lost 6 bases and the J segment 1 base; nucleotides outside the gene matches: 7. The CDR3 sequence is 15 residues long. From RNA transcripts, TCR beta CDR3 regions were amplified. An initial round of RT-PCR targeting the TCR CDR3 relied on the HTBI primer set. Via MiXCR, TCRdb re-called the multiplex PCR reads, giving one row per CDR3 protein. The sample has some 350,000 distinct CDR3 sequences, around 15% seen once. Many counts were recorded for this clonotype. Its antigen remains unidentified. The study included ophthalmopathy patients with Clinical Activity Score at least 3, NOSPECS grade at least 4 and duration under 3 months.

Sequencing input: blood. The receptor was isolated from a woman aged 60-70 years with Graves' ophthalmopathy. V and J are TRBV12-3 or TRBV12-4 and TRBJ2-3; 7 nucleotides agree with TRBD2. The CDR3 nucleotides are TGTGCCAGCAGCCCGCCCAGCGGGGGCACAGATACGCAGTATTTT. Its translation is CASSPPSGGTDTQYF.